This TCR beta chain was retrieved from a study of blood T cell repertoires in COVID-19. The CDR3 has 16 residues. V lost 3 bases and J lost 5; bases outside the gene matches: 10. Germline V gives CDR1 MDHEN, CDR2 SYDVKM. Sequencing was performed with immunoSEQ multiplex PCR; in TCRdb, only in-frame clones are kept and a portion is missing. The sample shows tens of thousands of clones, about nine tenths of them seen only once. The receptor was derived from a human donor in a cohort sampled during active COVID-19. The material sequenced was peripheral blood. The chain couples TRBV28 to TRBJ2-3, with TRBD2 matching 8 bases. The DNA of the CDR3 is TGTGCCAGCAGTTTGCAGCGGGGGCCCCTCGTAGATACGCAGTATTTT. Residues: CASSLQRGPLVDTQYF. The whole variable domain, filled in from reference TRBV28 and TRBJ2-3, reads DVKVTQSSRYLVKRTGEKVFLECVQDMDHENMFWYRQDPGLGLRLIYFSYDVKMKEKGDIPEGYSVSREKKERFSLILESASTNQTSMYLCASSLQRGPLVDTQYFGPGTRLTVL.